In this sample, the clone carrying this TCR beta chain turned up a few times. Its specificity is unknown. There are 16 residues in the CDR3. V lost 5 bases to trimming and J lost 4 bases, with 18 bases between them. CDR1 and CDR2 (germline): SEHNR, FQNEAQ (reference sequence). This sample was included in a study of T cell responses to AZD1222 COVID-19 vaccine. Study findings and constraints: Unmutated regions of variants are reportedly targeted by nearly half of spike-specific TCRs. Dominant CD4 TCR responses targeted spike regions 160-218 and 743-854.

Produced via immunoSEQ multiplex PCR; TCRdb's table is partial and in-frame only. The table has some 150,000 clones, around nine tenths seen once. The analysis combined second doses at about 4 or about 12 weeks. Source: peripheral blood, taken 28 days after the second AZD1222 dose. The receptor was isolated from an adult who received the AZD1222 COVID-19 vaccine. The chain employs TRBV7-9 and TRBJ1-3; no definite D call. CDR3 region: CASSPRNFLGGNTIYF. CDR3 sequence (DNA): TGTGCCAGCAGCCCCCGGAACTTCTTGGGGGGAAACACCATATATTTT. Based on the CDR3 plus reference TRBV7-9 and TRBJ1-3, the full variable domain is DTGVSQNPRHKITKRGQNVTFRCDPISEHNRLYWYRQTLGQGPEFLTYFQNEAQLEKSRLLSDRFSAERPKGSFSTLEIQRTEQGDSAMYLCASSPRNFLGGNTIYFGEGSWLTVV.